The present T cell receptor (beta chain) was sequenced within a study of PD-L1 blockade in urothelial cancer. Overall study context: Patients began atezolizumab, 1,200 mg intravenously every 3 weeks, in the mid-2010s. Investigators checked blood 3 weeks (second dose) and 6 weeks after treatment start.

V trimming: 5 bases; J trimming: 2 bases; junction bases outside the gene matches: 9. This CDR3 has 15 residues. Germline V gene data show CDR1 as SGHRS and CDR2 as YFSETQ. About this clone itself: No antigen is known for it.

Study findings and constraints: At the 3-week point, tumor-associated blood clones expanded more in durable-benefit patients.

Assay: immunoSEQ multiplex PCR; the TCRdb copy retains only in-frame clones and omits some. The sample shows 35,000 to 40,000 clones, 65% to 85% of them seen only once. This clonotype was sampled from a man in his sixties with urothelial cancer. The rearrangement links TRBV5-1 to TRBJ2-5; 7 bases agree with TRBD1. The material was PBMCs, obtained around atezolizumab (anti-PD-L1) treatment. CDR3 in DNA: TGCGCCAGCAGTGCCTCGACAGGGAGACAAGAGACCCAGTACTTC. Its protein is CASSASTGRQETQYF.